What follows describes a single T cell receptor (beta chain). Trimming at V came to 0 bases and at J to 5 bases, leaving 2 bases not matched to a gene. The CDR3 loop spans 14 amino acids. CDR1 is SGHRS, CDR2 YFSETQ, per germline. The table came from immunoSEQ multiplex PCR; TCRdb's copy has only in-frame clones and leaves some out. This table has around 380,000 clones, approximately 89% appearing once. The record originates from a study of blood T cell repertoires in COVID-19. About the research overall: Researchers got acute and convalescent COVID-19 samples from the United States, Italy and Spain.

This clonotype originated in a man younger than 45 who had recovered from COVID-19. Input material: PBMCs or T cells enriched from blood (not recorded which). The gene calls are TRBV5-1 and TRBJ2-7; 10 bases map to TRBD1. The DNA of the CDR3 is TGCGCCAGCAGCTTGGCGGGACAGGGGAACGAGCAGTACTTC. It codes for CASSLAGQGNEQYF.